The TCR beta chain under discussion was sequenced for a study of identical twins. Whole-study results and caveats: Cross-sectional statistical analysis, not tracking of the same donors, underpinned the conclusions.

This clonotype was seen a few times. No antigen is known for it. All donors were healthy, and all were Caucasian. TCRdb reprocessed the 5' RACE reads with MiXCR, giving one entry per CDR3 protein. Here the sample spans a few hundred thousand distinct CDR3 sequences, roughly 15% being singletons. CDR1 is SGHVS, CDR2 FQNEAQ, per germline. CDR3 length: 14 residues. The ends were cut back, 1 base at V and 6 bases at J, with 13 bases in the middle. This same sample was also taken into another study, of yellow fever vaccine responses in identical twins.

The chain carries TRBV7-8 and TRBJ2-7; tentatively, D is TRBD2 (6 bases). The TCR was taken from a woman aged 18-30 years in good health. Source material: CD4+ T cells sorted from blood. In DNA form, the CDR3 reads TGTGCCAGCAGCTTAGATGGAGGGGCGGCCGAGCAGTACGTC. It translates to CASSLDGGAAEQYV.